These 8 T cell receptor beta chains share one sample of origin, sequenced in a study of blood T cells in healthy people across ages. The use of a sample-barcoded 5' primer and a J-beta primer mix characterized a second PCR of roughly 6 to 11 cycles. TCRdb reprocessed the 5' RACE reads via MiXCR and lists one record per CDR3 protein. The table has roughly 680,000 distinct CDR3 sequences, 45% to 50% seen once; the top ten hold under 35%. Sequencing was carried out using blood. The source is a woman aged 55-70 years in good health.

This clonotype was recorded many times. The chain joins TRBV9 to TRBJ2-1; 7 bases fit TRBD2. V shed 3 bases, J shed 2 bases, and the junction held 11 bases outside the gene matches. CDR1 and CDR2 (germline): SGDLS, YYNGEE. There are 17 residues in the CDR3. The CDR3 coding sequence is TGTGCCAGCAGCGGCGTGGAGGGAGGGGTCCCCTACAATGAGCAGTTCTTC. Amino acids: CASSGVEGGVPYNEQFF.

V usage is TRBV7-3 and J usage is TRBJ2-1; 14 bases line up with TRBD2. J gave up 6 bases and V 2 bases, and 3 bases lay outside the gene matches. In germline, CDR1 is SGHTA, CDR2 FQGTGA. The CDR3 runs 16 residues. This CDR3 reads CASSLSTSGRANEQFF. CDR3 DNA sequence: TGTGCCAGCAGCTTATCGACTAGCGGGAGGGCCAATGAGCAGTTCTTC.

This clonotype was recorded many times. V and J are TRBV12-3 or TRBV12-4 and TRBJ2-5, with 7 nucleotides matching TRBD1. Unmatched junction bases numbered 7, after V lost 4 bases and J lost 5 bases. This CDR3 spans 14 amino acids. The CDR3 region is CASSSIQGRETQYF. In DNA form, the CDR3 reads TGTGCCAGCAGTTCAATACAGGGGCGGGAGACCCAGTACTTC.

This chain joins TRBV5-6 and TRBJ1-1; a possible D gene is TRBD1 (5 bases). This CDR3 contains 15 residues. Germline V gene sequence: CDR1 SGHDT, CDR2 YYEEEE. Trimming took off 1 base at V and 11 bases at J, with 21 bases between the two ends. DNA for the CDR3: TGTGCCAGCAGCTTGTTGTCGGGGGGGTTGAATTGGGCTTTCTTT. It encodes CASSLLSGGLNWAFF. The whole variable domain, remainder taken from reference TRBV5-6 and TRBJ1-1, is DAGVTQSPTHLIKTRGQQVTLRCSPKSGHDTVSWYQQALGQGPQFIFQYYEEEERQRGNFPDRFSGHQFPNYSSELNVNALLLGDSALYLCASSLLSGGLNWAFFGQGTRLTVV.

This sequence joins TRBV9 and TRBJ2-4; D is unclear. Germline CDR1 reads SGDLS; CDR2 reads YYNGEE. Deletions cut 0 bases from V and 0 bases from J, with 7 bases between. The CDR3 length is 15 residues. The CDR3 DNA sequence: TGTGCCAGCAGCGTAGGTAATCTAGCCAAAAACATTCAGTACTTC. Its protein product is CASSVGNLAKNIQYF.

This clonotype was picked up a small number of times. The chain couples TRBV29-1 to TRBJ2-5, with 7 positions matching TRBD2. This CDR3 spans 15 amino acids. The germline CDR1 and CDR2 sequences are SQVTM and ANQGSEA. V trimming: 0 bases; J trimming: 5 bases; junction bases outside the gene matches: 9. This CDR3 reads CSVEDGAGAWETQYF. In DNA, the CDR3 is TGCAGCGTTGAAGACGGGGCGGGAGCGTGGGAGACCCAGTACTTC.

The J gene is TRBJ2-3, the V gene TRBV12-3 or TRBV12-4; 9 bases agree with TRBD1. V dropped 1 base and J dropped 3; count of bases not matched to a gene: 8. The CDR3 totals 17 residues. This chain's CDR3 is CASSLVTGGGRTDTQYF. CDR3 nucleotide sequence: TGTGCCAGCAGTTTAGTAACAGGGGGCGGGAGAACAGATACGCAGTATTTT.

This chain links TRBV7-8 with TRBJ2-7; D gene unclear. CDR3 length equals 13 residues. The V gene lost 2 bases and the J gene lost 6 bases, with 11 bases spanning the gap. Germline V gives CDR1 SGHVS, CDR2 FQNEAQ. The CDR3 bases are TGTGCCAGCAGCTTATTGCCCAGCGCCGAGCAGTACTTC. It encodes CASSLLPSAEQYF.